One sample yielded the 12 T cell receptor beta chains listed below, sequenced in a study of vaccination effects on CD4 cells after COVID-19. What these receptors recognize is not known. The repertoire was sequenced with immunoSEQ multiplex PCR; TCRdb's copy has only in-frame clones and lacks some. The table records nearly 35,000 clones, roughly 75% of them present only once. Following an approximately eleven-day culture, CD4+ T cells were purified. PCR-confirmed SARS-CoV-2 infection occurred in the person between March and December 2020. Each person got two doses of an mRNA SARS-CoV-2 vaccine, BNT162b2 or mRNA-1273. The sample in question was CD4+ T cells from PBMCs cultured without peptide, obtained after COVID-19 vaccination. The receptors were sampled from a human donor who had a prior SARS-CoV-2 infection.

The chain couples TRBV6-1 to TRBJ1-6, with a possible D match to TRBD1 (5 bases). Germline CDR1 MNHNS, CDR2 SASEGT. V dropped 10 bases and J dropped 5 bases, with 15 bases sitting between them. This CDR3 has 14 residues. CDR3 nucleotide sequence: TGTGCCACCTCACCGGGGCGAGATAATTCACCCCTCCACTTT. This codes for CATSPGRDNSPLHF.

V is TRBV5-5 and J is TRBJ1-2, with D perhaps matching TRBD1 (6 bases). The CDR3 is 16 amino acids. From germline, CDR1 is SGHKS and CDR2 YYEKEE (reference sequence). Trimming shortened V by 3 bases and J by 8 bases, and 23 bases separated the two germline ends. The CDR3 DNA reads as TGTGCCAGCAGCTCCTTGACAGGTATAAGGTCAGAAGGCTACACCTTC. Translated, it gives CASSSLTGIRSEGYTF.

J is TRBJ1-6 and V is TRBV5-4, with a weak D call TRBD1 (5 bases). Germline values: CDR1 SGHNT, CDR2 YYREEE (reference sequence). This CDR3 is 14 amino acids long. Trimming stripped 0 bases from V and 9 bases from J, with 10 bases between. Written as DNA, the CDR3 is TGTGCCAGCAGCTTGGCAGGGACTGGTTCACCCCTCCACTTT. The encoded protein is CASSLAGTGSPLHF.

This clone is a singleton in its sample. This chain uses TRBV5-1 with TRBJ2-5; D ambiguous. This CDR3 has 14 residues. The ends were cut back, 4 bases at V and 2 bases at J, with 12 bases in the middle. CDR1 is SGHRS and CDR2 is YFSETQ in the germline V gene. CDR3 nucleotides: TGCGCCAGCAGCCCCTATCCTGTACAAGAGACCCAGTACTTC. Translating it yields CASSPYPVQETQYF.

This sequence joins TRBV4-2 and TRBJ2-2; D gene unclear. The V end was cut by 8 bases, the J end by 1 base, with 17 bases between. Germline V CDR1 and CDR2: LGHNA, YNFKEQ. The CDR3 consists of 16 residues. DNA for the CDR3: TGTGCCAGCGGCCCAGCGACCCGCAGGAACACCGGGGAGCTGTTTTTT. Amino acids: CASGPATRRNTGELFF.

This sequence joins TRBV6-5 and TRBJ2-1, with 7 bases lining up with TRBD2. Germline-derived CDR1 and CDR2 are MNHEY and SVGAGI. This CDR3 has 13 amino acids. The V segment lost 0 bases and the J segment 13 bases; nucleotides outside the gene matches: 6. DNA for the CDR3: TGTGCCAGCAGTTACTCACGACTAGCCCCCCAGTTCTTC. Translated: CASSYSRLAPQFF.

This chain's CDR3 is CASSSTGLLYEQYF. The CDR3 nucleotides are TGTGCCAGCAGCTCGACGGGACTACTCTACGAGCAGTACTTC. V gene TRBV7-8 combines with J gene TRBJ2-7; TRBD2 agrees at 7 bases. The CDR3 spans 14 residues. Trimming took 4 bases from V and 3 from J; bases not matched to a gene: 6. Per the germline V gene, CDR1 is SGHVS and CDR2 is FQNEAQ.

The CDR3 coding sequence is TGTGCCAGCTGTCGGAATAGCGGGGGGAAAGAGACCCAGTACTTC. This translates into CASCRNSGGKETQYF. The genes are TRBV2 and TRBJ2-5; 10 bases match TRBD2. Germline-derived CDR1 and CDR2 are SNHLY and FYNNEI. J was trimmed by 3 bases and V by 8 bases; bases with no gene match: 9. The CDR3 consists of 15 residues. Variable domain in full (rest from reference TRBV2 and TRBJ2-5): EPEVTQTPSHQVTQMGQEVILRCVPISNHLYFYWYRQILGQKVEFLVSFYNNEISEKSEIFDDQFSVERPDGSNFTLKIRSTKLEDSAMYFCASCRNSGGKETQYFGPGTRLLVL.

V and J are TRBV6-8 and TRBJ1-4, with unresolved D. The V end lost 3 bases, the J end lost 5 bases, and 10 bases lay between the germline ends. Germline V CDR1 and CDR2: MNHGY, SAAAGT. This CDR3 spans 14 amino acids. DNA of the CDR3: TGTGCCAGCAGTTATTGTCAGCTAAATGAAAAACTGTTTTTT. Translated, it gives CASSYCQLNEKLFF.

V is TRBV9 and J is TRBJ2-2; the D gene is possibly TRBD1 (6 bases). V was cut by 8 bases and J by 0 bases, with 17 bases left in between. The CDR3 sequence is 16 residues long. From germline, CDR1 is SGDLS and CDR2 YYNGEE. The CDR3 nucleotides are TGTGCCAGTGCGGTGCAGGGGTACGCGAACACCGGGGAGCTGTTTTTT. Amino acids: CASAVQGYANTGELFF. The whole variable domain, filled in from reference TRBV9 and TRBJ2-2, reads DSGVTQTPKHLITATGQRVTLRCSPRSGDLSVYWYQQSLDQGLQFLIQYYNGEERAKGNILERFSAQQFPDLHSELNLSSLELGDSALYFCASAVQGYANTGELFFGEGSRLTVL.

This clone was recorded a few times. The CDR3 spells CASSLRRVGGYEQYF. The CDR3 coding sequence is TGTGCCAGCAGTTTAAGGCGGGTTGGGGGCTACGAGCAGTACTTC. This chain connects TRBV27 to TRBJ2-7; D possibly uses TRBD1 or TRBD2 (5 bases each). Germline lookup yields CDR1 MNHEY and CDR2 SMNVEV (reference sequence). The CDR3 runs 15 residues. Trimming removed 2 bases at V and 3 bases at J, with 14 bases between.

In its sample, this clone ranks as medium-sized. The CDR3: CASSPDGWNEKLFF. The CDR3 nucleotides are TGTGCCAGCAGCCCGGACGGATGGAATGAAAAACTGTTTTTT. This chain connects TRBV6-5 to TRBJ1-4; D is uncertain. Trimming removed 6 bases at V and 5 bases at J, with 13 bases between. Per the germline V gene, CDR1 is MNHEY and CDR2 is SVGAGI. The CDR3 contains 14 residues.